Below are 30 T cell receptor beta chains sequenced from a single sample in a study of cytomegalovirus exposure and HLA in healthy donors. Generated by immunoSEQ multiplex PCR, the TCRdb table keeps only in-frame clones and is missing some. The repertoire consists of approximately 270,000 clones, with 65% to 90% occurring once and the leading ten covering roughly 1%. The sample consisted of PBMCs. Receptors were obtained from a woman aged 18 to 35 in good health and CMV-seronegative.

This rearrangement joins TRBV9 to TRBJ2-5; 10 bases are a match to TRBD1. CDR3 size: 15 residues. Losses at the gene ends were 0 bases for V and 5 bases for J; bases not matched to a gene: 4. Germline CDR1 reads SGDLS; CDR2 reads YYNGEE. This chain's CDR3 is CASSVEGTGAETQYF. Here the CDR3 DNA reads TGTGCCAGCAGCGTAGAAGGGACAGGGGCCGAGACCCAGTACTTC.

The V call is TRBV5-6, the J call TRBJ1-1; D gene unclear. The CDR3 runs 13 residues. Trimming took off 3 bases at V and 1 base at J, with 7 bases between the two ends. The germline V gene has CDR1 SGHDT and CDR2 YYEEEE. CDR3 coding DNA: TGTGCCAGCAGCTGGCCTTCGAACACTGAAGCTTTCTTT. This codes for CASSWPSNTEAFF.

V usage is TRBV7-8 and J usage is TRBJ2-3, with TRBD2 identical over 9 bases. The CDR3 extends over 16 amino acids. Germline V gene lookup returns CDR1 SGHVS and CDR2 FQNEAQ. The ends lost 4 bases at V and 3 bases at J; junction bases unmatched: 8. The CDR3 loop is CASSSRGAGGTDTQYF. As DNA, the CDR3 is TGTGCCAGCAGCTCCAGGGGGGCGGGAGGGACAGATACGCAGTATTTT.

In its sample, this clone was seen once. The chain uses TRBV4-1 and TRBJ1-2; D unclear. The germline V gene has CDR1 MGHRA and CDR2 YSYEKL. V dropped 0 bases and J dropped 4 bases, with 6 bases sitting between them. This CDR3 has 13 residues. CDR3 protein: CASSQEMSYGYTF. The CDR3 DNA reads as TGCGCCAGCAGCCAAGAGATGAGCTATGGCTACACCTTC.

V and J are TRBV29-1 and TRBJ1-3; D not resolved. Per germline, CDR1 SQVTM and CDR2 ANQGSEA. The CDR3 extends over 15 amino acids. V gave up 5 bases and J gave up 0 bases, with 14 bases separating them. CDR3 protein: CSVLEDSFSGNTIYF. The CDR3, as DNA: TGCAGCGTTCTGGAGGACTCCTTCTCTGGAAACACCATATATTTT.

The J gene is TRBJ1-5, the V gene TRBV5-6; D may be TRBD1 (6 bases). Germline V CDR1 and CDR2: SGHDT, YYEEEE. Trimming took off 0 bases at V and 6 bases at J, with 13 bases between the two ends. This CDR3 is built from 15 residues. The CDR3 DNA follows: TGTGCCAGCAGCTTGGAGGGGGGGAGGCGTCAGCCCCAGCATTTT. Protein: CASSLEGGRRQPQHF.

The chain joins TRBV7-2 to TRBJ2-2, with D uncertain. Germline lookup yields CDR1 SGHTA and CDR2 FQGNSA. This CDR3 is 13 amino acids long. V was pared by 3 bases and J by 6 bases, with 8 bases between. For the CDR3, the DNA is TGTGCCAGCAGCTTTGTTCCGGCCGGGGAGCTGTTTTTT. This codes for CASSFVPAGELFF.

The V gene is TRBV5-1, the J gene TRBJ2-2; D possibly corresponds to TRBD1 (5 bases). With 4 bases removed from V and 0 bases from J, the gap between germline ends came to 13 bases. This CDR3 contains 16 residues. Germline lookup yields CDR1 SGHRS and CDR2 YFSETQ. CDR3 bases: TGCGCCAGCAGCCCAGCAGGGATCTCGAACACCGGGGAGCTGTTTTTT. Encoded protein: CASSPAGISNTGELFF.

V and J are TRBV4-3 and TRBJ2-3; D is ambiguous. This CDR3 contains 16 residues. With 0 bases removed from V and 7 bases from J, the gap between germline ends came to 17 bases. In germline, CDR1 is LGHNA, CDR2 YSLEER. The CDR3 loop is CASSQDLKRPVNTQYF. CDR3 bases: TGCGCCAGCAGCCAAGATCTAAAGAGGCCGGTTAATACGCAGTATTTT.

This chain connects TRBV30 to TRBJ1-5, with 7 bases that match TRBD1. CDR1 GTSNPN and CDR2 SVGIG come from the germline V gene (reference sequence). The V gene end was trimmed by 3 bases and the J gene end by 3 bases; junction bases not matched to a gene: 8. This CDR3 spans 15 amino acids. The CDR3 bases are TGTGCCTGGAGCTATTCGACAGGGCACAATCAGCCCCAGCATTTT. Its translation is CAWSYSTGHNQPQHF.

V gene TRBV7-3 combines with J gene TRBJ2-3; 11 nucleotides match TRBD2. V lost 4 bases to trimming and J lost 4 bases; unmatched junction nucleotides: 7. Germline V gene sequence: CDR1 SGHTA, CDR2 FQGTGA. The CDR3 sequence is 16 residues long. The CDR3 loop reads CASSSSIAGGPDTQYF. The CDR3 region has the DNA TGTGCCAGCAGCTCGAGCATAGCGGGGGGGCCAGATACGCAGTATTTT.

The gene calls are TRBV18 and TRBJ2-7; 7 positions agree with TRBD1. Trimming took 4 bases from V and 3 from J; bases not matched to a gene: 3. The CDR3 is made up of 13 amino acids. Germline values: CDR1 KGHSH, CDR2 LQKENI. CDR3 protein: CASSLDRDYEQYF. The DNA of the CDR3 is TGTGCCAGCTCACTCGACAGGGACTACGAGCAGTACTTC.

The V and J genes are TRBV18 and TRBJ1-1; D is possibly TRBD1 (5 bases). The germline gives CDR1 KGHSH, CDR2 LQKENI. Deletions cut 3 bases from V and 1 base from J, with 6 bases between. The CDR3 is 13 amino acids. The CDR3 DNA reads as TGTGCCAGCTCACCCGGACAGAACACTGAAGCTTTCTTT. Protein product: CASSPGQNTEAFF.

The CDR3 loop is CASGGRYSNQPQHF. The CDR3, as DNA: TGTGCCTCCGGGGGGCGTTATAGCAATCAGCCCCAGCATTTT. The chain is built from TRBV30 and TRBJ1-5, with D perhaps matching TRBD1 (6 bases). The CDR3 spans 14 residues. The germline gives CDR1 GTSNPN, CDR2 SVGIG (reference sequence). V was shortened by 7 bases and J by 0 bases, with 13 bases between the two germline ends.

This sequence joins TRBV18 and TRBJ2-7; no clear D. This CDR3 is built from 14 residues. Germline loops: CDR1 KGHSH, CDR2 LQKENI. Trimming shortened V by 2 bases and J by 6 bases, and 14 bases separated the two germline ends. The CDR3 nucleotides read TGTGCCAGCTCACCAATGCAGGTGGAACGCGAGCAGTACTTC. Protein: CASSPMQVEREQYF. Full variable domain (rest looked up from reference TRBV18 and TRBJ2-7): NAGVMQNPRHLVRRRGQEARLRCSPMKGHSHVYWYRQLPEEGLKFMVYLQKENIIDESGMPKERFSAEFPKEGPSILRIQQVVRGDSAAYFCASSPMQVEREQYFGPGTRLTVT.

V and J are TRBV7-9 and TRBJ2-1; 9 nucleotides line up with TRBD1. The length of the CDR3 is 14 residues. V lost 1 base, J lost 6 bases, and 1 base stayed unmatched. Germline V gene sequence: CDR1 SEHNR, CDR2 FQNEAQ (reference sequence). CDR3 coding DNA: TGTGCCAGCAGCTTAGTGGGACAGGGCAATGAGCAGTTCTTC. Encoded protein: CASSLVGQGNEQFF.

The chain carries TRBV28 and TRBJ1-1, with D tentatively TRBD1 (5 bases). CDR1 and CDR2 (germline): MDHEN, SYDVKM. The CDR3 length is 13 residues. V lost 6 bases and J 5 bases, leaving 13 bases between the germline ends. DNA for the CDR3: TGTGCCAGCAGCAGGGTGCAGGGTACTGAAGCTTTCTTT. This encodes CASSRVQGTEAFF.

This chain connects TRBV19 to TRBJ1-4; no clear D gene. The length of the CDR3 is 11 residues. CDR1 and CDR2 from the germline V gene are LNHDA and SQIVND (reference sequence). Trimming shortened V by 3 bases and J by 7 bases, and 3 bases separated the two germline ends. The CDR3 coding sequence is TGTGCCAGTAGTATCCGTGAAAAACTGTTTTTT. It yields the protein CASSIREKLFF.

The chain uses TRBV30 and TRBJ2-7; the D gene is possibly TRBD2 (6 bases). The CDR3 extends over 14 amino acids. V gave up 2 bases and J gave up 2 bases, with 13 bases separating them. CDR1 and CDR2 from the germline V gene are GTSNPN and SVGIG (reference sequence). CDR3 region: CAWSMVAATYEQYF. The CDR3 DNA reads TGTGCCTGGAGTATGGTAGCGGCCACCTACGAGCAGTACTTC.

The J gene is TRBJ1-1, the V gene TRBV27, with 9 bases matching TRBD1. V was pared by 4 bases and J by 2 bases, with 8 bases of the junction left unmatched. CDR3 length: 16 amino acids. Looked up from germline, CDR1 is MNHEY and CDR2 is SMNVEV (reference sequence). This CDR3 is CASSSTGTGINTEAFF. DNA for the CDR3: TGTGCCAGCAGTTCAACCGGGACAGGGATTAACACTGAAGCTTTCTTT.

J is TRBJ1-5 and V is TRBV10-3; a weak D match, TRBD1 (5 bases). CDR1 is ENHRY and CDR2 is SYGVKD in the germline V gene. The CDR3 extends over 16 amino acids. The V gene lost 2 bases and the J gene lost 0 bases, with 11 bases spanning the gap. CDR3 sequence (DNA): TGTGCCATCAGTGAGAGGGCAGGGAATAGCAATCAGCCCCAGCATTTT. Translation gives CAISERAGNSNQPQHF.

V and J are TRBV7-6 and TRBJ2-3; TRBD1 is a possible D gene (6 bases). Germline CDR1 SGHVS, CDR2 FNYEAQ. V gave up 2 bases and J gave up 2 bases, with 11 bases separating them. The CDR3 length is 15 residues. As DNA, the CDR3 is TGTGCCAGCAGCTTAAATCGGGGACACACAGATACGCAGTATTTT. Protein sequence: CASSLNRGHTDTQYF.

The chain couples TRBV11-3 to TRBJ1-6; D is uncertain. This CDR3 contains 13 residues. Trimming took 5 bases from V and 7 from J, leaving 9 bases between them. The germline gives CDR1 SGHNT, CDR2 YENEEA. CDR3 sequence reads: CASSHSRNSPLHF. DNA of the CDR3: TGTGCCAGCAGCCACAGTAGGAATTCACCCCTCCACTTT.

The chain is built from TRBV7-8 and TRBJ2-3, with 15 bases lining up with TRBD2. CDR3 length: 17 residues. Germline loops: CDR1 SGHVS, CDR2 FQNEAQ. V lost 4 bases to trimming and J lost 4 bases; unmatched junction nucleotides: 6. CDR3 in amino acids: CASSWGTSGGISDTQYF. For the CDR3, the DNA is TGTGCCAGCAGCTGGGGGACTAGCGGGGGGATTTCAGATACGCAGTATTTT.

This clone came up once. The J gene is TRBJ2-3, the V gene TRBV7-6, with 8 bases identical to TRBD2. Trimming took 4 bases from V and 8 from J; bases not matched to a gene: 14. This CDR3 region has 16 residues. Germline V gene lookup returns CDR1 SGHVS and CDR2 FNYEAQ. The CDR3 DNA reads TGTGCCAGCAGCTCCGCCGGGGCGGGAGGTCCTGGTACGCAGTATTTT. Its translation: CASSSAGAGGPGTQYF.

The chain links TRBV6-1 to TRBJ2-7, with D possibly TRBD1 on 5 matching bases. CDR3 size: 14 residues. Germline V gene sequence: CDR1 MNHNS, CDR2 SASEGT. Between the trimmed V and J ends, which lost 1 base and 5 bases, there was a span of 12 bases. CDR3 in DNA: TGTGCCAGCAGTGAAGGACAGTCAAGCCACGAGCAGTACTTC. Translating it yields CASSEGQSSHEQYF.

The genes are TRBV13 and TRBJ2-5; D perhaps matches TRBD2 (5 bases). V shed 3 bases and J shed 3 bases, with 14 bases lying between them. The length of the CDR3 is 15 residues. Looked up from germline, CDR1 is PRHDT and CDR2 is FYEKMQ (reference sequence). The CDR3 protein is CASSFKKLVEETQYF. CDR3 DNA: TGTGCCAGCAGCTTTAAGAAACTAGTGGAAGAGACCCAGTACTTC.

V and J are TRBV5-8 and TRBJ2-1; weak D call: TRBD2 (6 bases). Trimming shortened V by 6 bases and J by 7 bases, and 20 bases separated the two germline ends. Germline V gene data show CDR1 as SGHTS and CDR2 as YDEGEE. The CDR3 is made up of 15 amino acids. DNA for the CDR3: TGTGCCAGCATAGATTCGGGAATAGGAGGGAATGAGCAGTTCTTC. This translates into CASIDSGIGGNEQFF.

The rearrangement joins TRBV30 to TRBJ2-1; D is possibly TRBD2 (5 bases). Between the trimmed V and J ends, which lost 0 bases and 7 bases, there was a span of 13 bases. The V gene's germline CDR1 is GTSNPN and CDR2 SVGIG (reference sequence). This CDR3 comprises 14 residues. The CDR3 loop is CAWSVTGLVNEQFF. CDR3 nucleotides: TGTGCCTGGAGTGTAACGGGATTGGTGAATGAGCAGTTCTTC.

This clone was detected only a few times. J is TRBJ1-2 and V is TRBV7-9; the D is unclear. Trimming left V 0 bases short and J 0 bases short, with 8 bases between. CDR1 is SEHNR, CDR2 FQNEAQ, per germline (reference sequence). CDR3 length: 15 residues. The CDR3 protein is CASSLAYGANYGYTF. CDR3 bases: TGTGCCAGCAGCTTAGCGTACGGGGCTAACTATGGCTACACCTTC.